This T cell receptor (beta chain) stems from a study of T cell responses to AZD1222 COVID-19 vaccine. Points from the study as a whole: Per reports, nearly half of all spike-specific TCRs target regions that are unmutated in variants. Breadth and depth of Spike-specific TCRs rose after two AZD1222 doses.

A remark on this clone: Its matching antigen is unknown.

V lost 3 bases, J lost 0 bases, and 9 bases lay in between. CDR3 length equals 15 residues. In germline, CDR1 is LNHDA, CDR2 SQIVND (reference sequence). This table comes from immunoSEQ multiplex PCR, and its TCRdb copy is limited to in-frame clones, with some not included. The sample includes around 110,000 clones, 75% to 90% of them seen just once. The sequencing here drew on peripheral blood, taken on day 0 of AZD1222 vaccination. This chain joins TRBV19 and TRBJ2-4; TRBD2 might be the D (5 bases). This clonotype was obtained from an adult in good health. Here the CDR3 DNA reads TGTGCCAGTAGTATGGAGGTTCTAGCCAAAAACATTCAGTACTTC. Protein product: CASSMEVLAKNIQYF.